These 26 T cell receptor beta chains were sequenced from one sample in a study of blood T cell repertoires in COVID-19. Data came from immunoSEQ multiplex PCR; TCRdb stores just in-frame clones and leaves some out. The data contain about 360,000 clones, more than 85% of them singletons. The sample comprised peripheral blood. These receptors all stem from a human donor in a cohort sampled during active COVID-19.

This clone showed up just once. This chain joins TRBV28 and TRBJ1-1; possibly TRBD1 for D (5 bases). The germline CDR1 and CDR2 sequences are MDHEN and SYDVKM. This CDR3 is 13 amino acids long. Trimming shortened V by 3 bases and J by 8 bases, and 13 bases separated the two germline ends. This CDR3 reads CASSFDRRVEAFF. Here the CDR3 DNA reads TGTGCCAGCAGTTTTGATCGCAGGGTGGAAGCTTTCTTT.

The chain recombines TRBV24-1 with TRBJ2-5, with TRBD2 matching over 7 bases. The CDR3 runs 14 residues. V lost 2 bases and J lost 3; bases outside the gene matches: 2. Germline assignment: CDR1 KGHDR and CDR2 SFDVKD. CDR3: CATSDSGGKETQYF. The CDR3, as DNA: TGTGCCACCAGTGATTCCGGGGGGAAAGAGACCCAGTACTTC.

The count of this clone is one. The rearrangement links TRBV24-1 to TRBJ2-1, with D possibly being TRBD1 (6 bases). Trimming pared 4 bases from V and 0 bases from J, leaving 12 bases between. CDR1 and CDR2 (germline): KGHDR, SFDVKD. The CDR3 spans 16 residues. The CDR3, as DNA: TGTGCCACCAGTGACCCAGGGACATACTCCTACAATGAGCAGTTCTTC. It translates to CATSDPGTYSYNEQFF.

This clone was detected a few times. V usage is TRBV5-5 and J usage is TRBJ1-5; 7 bases align to TRBD1. CDR1 is SGHKS, CDR2 YYEKEE, per germline (reference sequence). The CDR3 runs 14 residues. Trimming took 4 bases from V and 8 from J; bases not matched to a gene: 9. The CDR3 bases are TGTGCCAGCAGCAGGGACAGTGGGTGGGAGCCCCAGCATTTT. This codes for CASSRDSGWEPQHF.

The chain carries TRBV29-1 and TRBJ1-2, with D uncertain. Germline CDR1 reads SQVTM; CDR2 reads ANQGSEA. Trimming took 3 bases from V and 8 from J, leaving 10 bases between them. CDR3 length: 11 amino acids. CDR3 loop: CSVDWVGGYTF. In DNA form, the CDR3 reads TGCAGCGTTGATTGGGTGGGCGGCTACACCTTC.

The CDR3 DNA is TGTGCCACCAGTGGGACACCCGGACAGTTTTGTGGAAACACCATATATTTT. It encodes CATSGTPGQFCGNTIYF. The genes are TRBV24-1 and TRBJ1-3, with a possible D match to TRBD1 (6 bases). Germline CDR1 is KGHDR and CDR2 is SFDVKD. The length of the CDR3 is 17 residues. The V and J ends lost 5 bases and 3 bases respectively, with 19 bases between them.

The chain links TRBV30 to TRBJ1-1, with TRBD1 identical over 8 bases. V dropped 7 bases and J dropped 3; count of bases not matched to a gene: 4. The germline V gene has CDR1 GTSNPN and CDR2 SVGIG (reference sequence). This CDR3 has 12 residues. The chain's CDR3 is CALTGGHTEAFF. In DNA, the CDR3 is TGTGCCTTAACAGGGGGTCACACTGAAGCTTTCTTT.

The chain couples TRBV30 to TRBJ1-5; weak D call: TRBD1 (5 bases). Germline loops: CDR1 GTSNPN, CDR2 SVGIG (reference sequence). V was clipped by 0 bases and J by 6 bases, with 12 bases between them. This CDR3 has 14 residues. CDR3: CAWSVSRESQPQHF. CDR3 nucleotide sequence: TGTGCCTGGAGTGTTTCCAGGGAAAGTCAGCCCCAGCATTTT.

The CDR3 DNA follows: TGCAGCGCGAGACAGGAAAAACCCCGGGGTGGAAACACCATATATTTT. Translating it yields CSARQEKPRGGNTIYF. The rearrangement uses TRBV29-1 and TRBJ1-3, with D maybe TRBD1 (6 bases). This CDR3 has 16 amino acids. Trimming took off 7 bases at V and 3 bases at J, with 22 bases between the two ends. CDR1 SQVTM and CDR2 ANQGSEA come from the germline V gene.

The V gene is TRBV3-1 (or the pseudogene TRBV3-2), the J gene TRBJ2-5, with 8 nucleotides matching TRBD2. The CDR3 contains 14 residues. In germline, CDR1 is LGHDT, CDR2 YNNKEL (reference sequence). V was clipped by 9 bases and J by 1 base; unmatched bases: 7. The CDR3 region is CASVSGTLQETQYF. CDR3 bases: TGTGCCAGTGTTAGCGGGACCCTCCAAGAGACCCAGTACTTC.

The gene calls are TRBV30 and TRBJ2-5, with a tentative D call TRBD2 (6 bases). The CDR3 has 14 amino acids. Germline CDR1 and CDR2: GTSNPN and SVGIG (reference sequence). The V gene lost 0 bases and the J gene lost 4 bases, with 12 bases spanning the gap. This CDR3 is CAWSVGGSGETQYF. CDR3 coding DNA: TGTGCCTGGAGTGTAGGCGGTAGCGGAGAGACCCAGTACTTC.

The V and J genes are TRBV4-2 and TRBJ1-3, with D possibly being TRBD1 (5 bases). This CDR3 spans 16 amino acids. V was shortened by 1 base and J by 4 bases, with 14 bases between the two germline ends. From germline, CDR1 is LGHNA and CDR2 YNFKEQ. The CDR3 region has the DNA TGTGCCAGCAGCCAAGTAGGAGGGGCTGACGGAAACACCATATATTTT. Protein sequence: CASSQVGGADGNTIYF.

The count of this clone is one. Here the CDR3 reads CASSYSARWRAYEQFF. CDR3 sequence (DNA): TGTGCCAGCAGTTACTCGGCGAGGTGGAGGGCCTATGAGCAGTTCTTC. The chain joins TRBV6-5 to TRBJ2-1, with TRBD2 as a possible D gene (6 bases). CDR1 and CDR2 from the germline V gene are MNHEY and SVGAGI. V was clipped by 0 bases and J by 8 bases, with 17 bases between them. This CDR3 has 16 residues.

The chain joins TRBV19 to TRBJ2-7; the D is unclear. Germline CDR1 LNHDA, CDR2 SQIVND (reference sequence). V lost 7 bases and J lost 4, with 20 bases in between. The CDR3 sequence is 15 residues long. In DNA form, the CDR3 reads TGTGCCAGTACCACAACGATCTTCGCCCCATACGAGCAGTACTTC. Translation gives CASTTTIFAPYEQYF.

The genes are TRBV6-5 and TRBJ1-2, with 9 bases that match TRBD1. Germline V lookup: CDR1 MNHEY, CDR2 SVGAGI. Trimming cost V 6 bases and J 3 bases; bases outside gene matches: 8. The CDR3 is made up of 15 amino acids. The CDR3 spells CASRSRDREDYGYTF. The CDR3 bases are TGTGCCAGCAGGTCCCGGGACAGGGAAGACTATGGCTACACCTTC.

This chain links TRBV18 with TRBJ2-5, with D possibly matching TRBD2 (5 bases). V was pared by 3 bases and J by 3 bases, with 11 bases between. CDR1 and CDR2 from the germline V gene are KGHSH and LQKENI. The CDR3 is 14 amino acids. The CDR3 nucleotides are TGTGCCAGCTCACCTGGGAGCTCAGAAGAGACCCAGTACTTC. Amino acids: CASSPGSSEETQYF.

The V gene is TRBV30, the J gene TRBJ1-1; no definite D call. Looked up from germline, CDR1 is GTSNPN and CDR2 is SVGIG (reference sequence). V was shortened by 5 bases and J by 0 bases, with 13 bases between the two germline ends. CDR3 length: 14 residues. CDR3 in DNA: TGTGCCTGGGGGGTCCCCTACTTGAACACTGAAGCTTTCTTT. Its protein product is CAWGVPYLNTEAFF.

The rearrangement joins TRBV5-6 to TRBJ2-5; 7 positions match TRBD1. Losses at the gene ends were 3 bases for V and 1 base for J; bases not matched to a gene: 0. Germline assignment: CDR1 SGHDT and CDR2 YYEEEE. The CDR3 has 13 residues. The CDR3 nucleotides are TGTGCCAGCAGCTGGGACAGCCAAGAGACCCAGTACTTC. Translation gives CASSWDSQETQYF.

This clone came up a few times. The chain is built from TRBV19 and TRBJ1-2; 9 nucleotides match TRBD1. Germline trimming cut 5 bases from V and 3 bases from J; bases unmatched to any gene: 4. Germline V gene data show CDR1 as LNHDA and CDR2 as SQIVND (reference sequence). CDR3 length: 14 amino acids. The CDR3 DNA follows: TGTGCCAGTAGTTCTAGGACAGGGGACTATGGCTACACCTTC. This gives the protein CASSSRTGDYGYTF.

This chain joins TRBV11-2 and TRBJ1-3; 11 bases are shared with TRBD1. The germline V gene has CDR1 SGHAT and CDR2 FQNNGV. V lost 4 bases to trimming and J lost 4 bases; unmatched junction nucleotides: 3. The CDR3 totals 15 residues. CDR3 DNA: TGTGCCAGCAGCTCCGGGACAGGGGGAGGAAACACCATATATTTT. Amino acid sequence: CASSSGTGGGNTIYF.

The chain has TRBV29-1 and TRBJ1-5; 8 nucleotides line up with TRBD1. Germline V CDR1 and CDR2: SQVTM, ANQGSEA. The CDR3 runs to 13 residues. V was pared by 5 bases and J by 2 bases, with 2 bases of the junction left unmatched. CDR3 nucleotide sequence: TGCAGCGTTTCGACAGGGGGCAATCAGCCCCAGCATTTT. Protein: CSVSTGGNQPQHF. Variable domain in full (rest from reference TRBV29-1 and TRBJ1-5): SAVISQKPSRDICQRGTSLTIQCQVDSQVTMMFWYRQQPGQSLTLIATANQGSEATYESGFVIDKFPISRPNLTFSTLTVSNMSPEDSSIYLCSVSTGGNQPQHFGDGTRLSIL.

The chain couples TRBV7-2 to TRBJ2-7; 8 bases line up with TRBD2. The CDR3 contains 17 residues. V shed 1 base, J shed 1 base, and the junction held 9 bases outside the gene matches. The V gene's germline CDR1 is SGHTA and CDR2 FQGNSA. CDR3: CASSLVLPSGRSYEQYF. The CDR3 DNA is TGTGCCAGCAGCTTAGTCCTCCCGAGCGGGAGATCCTACGAGCAGTACTTC.

The chain combines TRBV29-1 with TRBJ2-1, with 7 nucleotides matching TRBD1. The CDR3 totals 11 residues. Germline CDR1 reads SQVTM; CDR2 reads ANQGSEA. After removal of 5 bases from V and 8 bases from J, the junction contained 3 bases not matched to a gene. The CDR3 loop reads CSVKGADEQFF. The DNA for the CDR3 is TGCAGCGTTAAGGGGGCGGATGAGCAGTTCTTC.

This chain links TRBV5-6 with TRBJ1-5; TRBD1 aligns across 7 bases. CDR3 size: 15 residues. The germline V gene has CDR1 SGHDT and CDR2 YYEEEE. Losses at the gene ends were 2 bases for V and 6 bases for J; bases not matched to a gene: 8. The CDR3 DNA reads as TGTGCCAGCAGCTTCCGGGACAGAGATATTCAGCCCCAGCATTTT. This encodes CASSFRDRDIQPQHF.

V and J are TRBV5-6 and TRBJ1-3, with 7 bases matching TRBD1. The J segment lost 3 bases and the V segment lost 4 bases, leaving 4 bases of the junction unmatched. Germline assignment: CDR1 SGHDT and CDR2 YYEEEE. The CDR3 length is 14 residues. CDR3 nucleotide sequence: TGTGCCAGCAGCCAGACAGGGCTTGGAAACACCATATATTTT. Translation gives CASSQTGLGNTIYF.

The chain is built from TRBV6-2 or TRBV6-3 and TRBJ2-1; 12 bases are a match to TRBD2. From germline, CDR1 is MNHEY and CDR2 SVGEGT. After removal of 6 bases from V and 8 bases from J, the junction contained 11 bases not matched to a gene. The CDR3 extends over 16 amino acids. CDR3 coding DNA: TGTGCCAGCAGCCCCCGTCTAGCGGGAGGGCCCCATGAGCAGTTCTTC. Its translation is CASSPRLAGGPHEQFF.